The 21 T cell receptor beta chains below all came from one sample that was sequenced in a study of CD39 and CD103 CD8 tumor-infiltrating T cells. TCRdb keeps only in-frame clones here, not all; method: immunoSEQ multiplex PCR. The sample holds 1,400 or so clones, approximately 58% seen once. The sequenced material came from CD39- CD103+ CD8+ T cells sorted from the tumor. Subset: CD103+CD39- single-positive CD45RA- CD8 T cells. The origin of the receptors is a human donor with head and neck squamous cell carcinoma.

This clone qualifies as medium-sized (0.01 to 0.1%). The chain links TRBV4-3 to TRBJ1-6; D not certain. Germline V CDR1 and CDR2: LGHNA, YSLEER. The CDR3 is 17 amino acids. Trimming took off 1 base at V and 0 bases at J, with 10 bases between the two ends. This CDR3 is CASSQVPLSSYNSPLHF. CDR3 nucleotide sequence: TGCGCCAGCAGCCAAGTGCCCCTGAGCTCCTATAATTCACCCCTCCACTTT.

Only a few counts were recorded for this clone. The chain links TRBV5-1 to TRBJ2-2; D gene uncertain. The CDR3 contains 13 residues. CDR1 is SGHRS and CDR2 is YFSETQ in the germline V gene. Between the trimmed V and J ends, which lost 3 bases and 6 bases, there was a span of 9 bases. DNA of the CDR3: TGCGCCAGCAGCTCCACGTTCCCCGGGGAGCTGTTTTTT. This encodes CASSSTFPGELFF.

This clone was seen only a few times. V is TRBV6-5 and J is TRBJ1-4, with unresolved D. The CDR3 runs 16 residues. The V end was cut by 2 bases, the J end by 4 bases, with 14 bases between. Per the germline V gene, CDR1 is MNHEY and CDR2 is SVGAGI. The CDR3 reads CASSYGLGSINEKLFF. The CDR3 nucleotides read TGTGCCAGCAGTTACGGGTTGGGCTCCATTAATGAAAAACTGTTTTTT.

The V and J genes are TRBV4-1 and TRBJ2-3, with D possibly TRBD1 on 6 matching bases. The V and J ends lost 4 bases and 2 bases respectively, with 16 bases between them. Germline V gene lookup returns CDR1 MGHRA and CDR2 YSYEKL. CDR3 size: 16 residues. In DNA, the CDR3 is TGCGCCAGCAGCCCATACCGGGACACCAACACAGATACGCAGTATTTT. Its translation: CASSPYRDTNTDTQYF.

This clone appeared a few times. V usage is TRBV7-6 and J usage is TRBJ2-7; perhaps TRBD1 as D (5 bases). Germline-derived CDR1 and CDR2 are SGHVS and FNYEAQ. V dropped 5 bases and J dropped 7 bases, with 15 bases sitting between them. The CDR3 has 13 amino acids. CDR3 sequence reads: CASSPDSSEEQYF. CDR3 coding DNA: TGTGCCAGCAGCCCCGACAGTTCTGAGGAGCAGTACTTC.

The CDR3 DNA follows: TGTGCCAGCACCGAAAAGACAGGGCGAAAGCAGTACTTC. Translated, it gives CASTEKTGRKQYF. This chain joins TRBV27 and TRBJ2-7; 7 bases are a match to TRBD1. Germline CDR1 and CDR2: MNHEY and SMNVEV (reference sequence). Unmatched junction bases numbered 11, after V lost 7 bases and J lost 8 bases. The CDR3 contains 13 residues.

The chain has TRBV4-3 and TRBJ1-4; D is perhaps TRBD1 (6 bases). Per germline, CDR1 LGHNA and CDR2 YSLEER. This CDR3 has 16 residues. V lost 1 base and J lost 5, with 14 bases in between. CDR3 region: CASSQAGGARNEKLFF. The CDR3 bases are TGCGCCAGCAGCCAAGCCGGGGGGGCGAGGAATGAAAAACTGTTTTTT.

In this sample, this clone turned up a few times. This rearrangement joins TRBV18 to TRBJ2-7; TRBD2 agrees at 8 bases. This CDR3 comprises 16 residues. With 0 bases clipped from V and 0 bases from J, the junction kept 4 bases outside the gene matches. CDR1 KGHSH and CDR2 LQKENI come from the germline V gene. As DNA, the CDR3 is TGTGCCAGCTCACCACCAGGGACTAGGCTCTCCTACGAGCAGTACTTC. Amino acids: CASSPPGTRLSYEQYF.

The gene calls are TRBV27 and TRBJ2-1; D is possibly TRBD2 (6 bases). The CDR3 extends over 16 amino acids. Deletions cut 3 bases from V and 0 bases from J, with 12 bases between. Germline lookup yields CDR1 MNHEY and CDR2 SMNVEV (reference sequence). The CDR3 sequence is CASSFSGSYSYNEQFF. CDR3 DNA: TGTGCCAGCAGTTTCTCCGGGAGCTACTCCTACAATGAGCAGTTCTTC.

The V and J genes are TRBV7-9 and TRBJ2-1, with D possibly being TRBD2 (7 bases). The V gene lost 1 base and the J gene lost 5 bases, with 15 bases spanning the gap. CDR1 is SEHNR, CDR2 FQNEAQ, per germline (reference sequence). This CDR3 region has 16 residues. The CDR3 DNA reads as TGTGCCAGCAGCTTAGTTGGACGGGGGGCCCACAATGAGCAGTTCTTC. Translation gives CASSLVGRGAHNEQFF. Full variable domain (remainder filled in from reference TRBV7-9 and TRBJ2-1): DTGVSQNPRHKITKRGQNVTFRCDPISEHNRLYWYRQTLGQGPEFLTYFQNEAQLEKSRLLSDRFSAERPKGSFSTLEIQRTEQGDSAMYLCASSLVGRGAHNEQFFGPGTRLTVL.

The chain joins TRBV7-2 to TRBJ2-2; D unclear. V lost 5 bases, J lost 1 base, and 5 bases lay in between. There are 13 residues in the CDR3. The V gene's germline CDR1 is SGHTA and CDR2 FQGNSA. In DNA form, the CDR3 reads TGTGCCAGCAGCACAGAGAACACCGGGGAGCTGTTTTTT. It specifies CASSTENTGELFF.

This clone showed up just a few times. This chain joins TRBV7-9 and TRBJ1-4; 10 nucleotides match TRBD1. Germline V gives CDR1 SEHNR, CDR2 FQNEAQ (reference sequence). This CDR3 comprises 13 residues. V gave up 6 bases and J gave up 6 bases; unmatched junction bases: 1. For the CDR3, the DNA is TGTGCCAGCAGGGGGACAGGGGATGAAAAACTGTTTTTT. Amino acids: CASRGTGDEKLFF.

V is TRBV7-9 and J is TRBJ2-1, with D unclear. The CDR3 runs to 15 residues. V was clipped by 6 bases and J by 5 bases, with 17 bases between them. Germline V gives CDR1 SEHNR, CDR2 FQNEAQ (reference sequence). The CDR3 reads CASSQGLPAHNEQFF. CDR3 sequence (DNA): TGTGCCAGCAGTCAAGGGCTGCCGGCCCACAATGAGCAGTTCTTC. Variable domain in full (rest from reference TRBV7-9 and TRBJ2-1): DTGVSQNPRHKITKRGQNVTFRCDPISEHNRLYWYRQTLGQGPEFLTYFQNEAQLEKSRLLSDRFSAERPKGSFSTLEIQRTEQGDSAMYLCASSQGLPAHNEQFFGPGTRLTVL.

This clone came up once. V usage is TRBV11-2 and J usage is TRBJ2-7, with D perhaps being TRBD1 or TRBD2 (5 bases each). From germline, CDR1 is SGHAT and CDR2 FQNNGV. V gave up 3 bases and J gave up 12 bases, with 12 bases separating them. There are 11 residues in the CDR3. CDR3 in DNA: TGTGCCAGCAGCTTCGGGGCAGGTTGGTACTTC. It specifies CASSFGAGWYF.

Relative to its sample, this clone is large. The chain couples TRBV2 to TRBJ2-5, with D perhaps TRBD2 (5 bases). The CDR3 loop spans 17 amino acids. Germline V gene data show CDR1 as SNHLY and CDR2 as FYNNEI. Trimming removed 5 bases from V and 4 bases from J, with 23 bases in between. The CDR3 bases are TGTGCCAGCAGTCCACCGAGAGAGGGCGGCTGGGGAGAGACCCAGTACTTC. It yields the protein CASSPPREGGWGETQYF. The full variable domain, with the rest looked up from reference TRBV2 and TRBJ2-5, is EPEVTQTPSHQVTQMGQEVILRCVPISNHLYFYWYRQILGQKVEFLVSFYNNEISEKSEIFDDQFSVERPDGSNFTLKIRSTKLEDSAMYFCASSPPREGGWGETQYFGPGTRLLVL.

J is TRBJ1-6 and V is TRBV4-2; D gene unclear. Trimming cost V 3 bases and J 4 bases, with 10 bases left between them. CDR3 length: 15 amino acids. Germline V gene lookup returns CDR1 LGHNA and CDR2 YNFKEQ. The chain's CDR3 is CASSHNRDYNSPLHF. CDR3 in DNA: TGTGCCAGCAGCCATAACAGAGATTATAATTCACCCCTCCACTTT.

This chain connects TRBV28 to TRBJ1-5; unclear D gene. Germline assignment: CDR1 MDHEN and CDR2 SYDVKM. V was clipped by 1 base and J by 3 bases, with 4 bases between them. The CDR3 is 13 residues long. The CDR3 DNA is TGTGCCAGCAGTTTATCATACAATCAGCCCCAGCATTTT. It translates to CASSLSYNQPQHF.

This chain's CDR3 is CAWSVGGPGELFF. Written as DNA, the CDR3 is TGTGCCTGGAGTGTAGGCGGCCCCGGGGAGCTGTTTTTT. The J gene is TRBJ2-2, the V gene TRBV30, with unresolved D. V was pared by 0 bases and J by 6 bases, with 8 bases between. This CDR3 spans 13 amino acids. The germline V gene encodes CDR1 GTSNPN and CDR2 SVGIG (reference sequence). The variable domain in full, with the rest retrieved from reference TRBV30 and TRBJ2-2, is SQTIHQWPATLVQPVGSPLSLECTVEGTSNPNLYWYRQAAGRGLQLLFYSVGIGQISSEVPQNLSASRPQDRQFILSSKKLLLSDSGFYLCAWSVGGPGELFFGEGSRLTVL.

Only a few counts were recorded for this clone. This chain uses TRBV4-1 with TRBJ1-2; 12 nucleotides align to TRBD1. J gave up 8 bases and V 0 bases, and 10 bases lay outside the gene matches. Germline V lookup: CDR1 MGHRA, CDR2 YSYEKL. The CDR3 has 17 amino acids. The CDR3, as DNA: TGCGCCAGCAGCCAAGATCTAGGGACAGGGGGCGCAGGAGGCTACACCTTC. It yields the protein CASSQDLGTGGAGGYTF.

The chain uses TRBV4-3 and TRBJ2-7; 10 positions match TRBD1. The CDR3 is made up of 15 amino acids. The V segment lost 1 base and the J segment 6 bases; nucleotides outside the gene matches: 6. CDR1 and CDR2 from the germline V gene are LGHNA and YSLEER. The CDR3: CASSQVGTGVREQYF. The CDR3 coding sequence is TGCGCCAGCAGCCAAGTTGGGACAGGGGTTCGCGAGCAGTACTTC.

The V call is TRBV7-6, the J call TRBJ2-4, with a possible D match to TRBD2 (6 bases). The CDR3 totals 15 residues. Germline loops: CDR1 SGHVS, CDR2 FNYEAQ. V was trimmed by 2 bases and J by 0 bases, leaving 8 bases between them. The DNA for the CDR3 is TGTGCCAGCAGCTTATTAGCGGCAGCCAAAAACATTCAGTACTTC. Translation: CASSLLAAAKNIQYF.